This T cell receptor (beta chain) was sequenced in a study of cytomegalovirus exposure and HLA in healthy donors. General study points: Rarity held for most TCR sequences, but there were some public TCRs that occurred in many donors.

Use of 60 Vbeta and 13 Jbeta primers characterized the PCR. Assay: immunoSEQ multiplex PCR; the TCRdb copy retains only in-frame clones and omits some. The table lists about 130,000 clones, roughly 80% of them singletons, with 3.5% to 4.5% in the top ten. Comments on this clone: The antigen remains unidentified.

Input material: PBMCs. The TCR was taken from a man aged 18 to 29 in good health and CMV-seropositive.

CDR3: CASSLPQGQGLLYSYNEQFF. The CDR3 DNA follows: TGTGCCAGCAGCCTTCCCCAGGGGCAGGGGCTTCTTTACTCCTACAATGAGCAGTTCTTC. The chain has TRBV13 and TRBJ2-1; tentative D call: TRBD1 (6 bases). The germline CDR1 and CDR2 sequences are PRHDT and FYEKMQ (reference sequence). The V end was cut by 5 bases, the J end by 0 bases, with 26 bases between. The CDR3 consists of 20 residues.